This T cell receptor beta chain was identified during a study of cytomegalovirus exposure and HLA in healthy donors. This CDR3 region has 19 residues. The germline CDR1 and CDR2 sequences are SGHAT and FQNNGV. The trim removed 5 bases at V and 2 bases at J, leaving 16 bases unmatched. Researchers ran the PCR with 60 Vbeta and 13 Jbeta primers. Data came from immunoSEQ multiplex PCR; TCRdb stores just in-frame clones and leaves some out. The sample lists under 200,000 clones; 84% were seen once. The source material was PBMCs. The chain employs TRBV11-2 and TRBJ2-3; 10 positions agree with TRBD2. This clonotype was sampled from a man in his thirties or forties in good health and CMV-seronegative. The CDR3 reads CASSPRRLAGVLDTDTQYF. The CDR3 DNA follows: TGTGCCAGCAGCCCAAGGAGGCTAGCGGGAGTCCTGGACACAGATACGCAGTATTTT.